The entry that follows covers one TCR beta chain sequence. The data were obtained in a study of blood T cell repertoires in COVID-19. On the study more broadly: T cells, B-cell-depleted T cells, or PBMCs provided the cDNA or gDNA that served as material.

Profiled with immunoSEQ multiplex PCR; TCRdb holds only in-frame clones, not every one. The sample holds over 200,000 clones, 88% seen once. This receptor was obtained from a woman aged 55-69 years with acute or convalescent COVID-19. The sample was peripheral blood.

CDR3 nucleotide sequence: TGTGCCAGCAGTTTGGACTATCGGGGCTACACCTTC. This gives the protein CASSLDYRGYTF. V gene TRBV12-3 or TRBV12-4 combines with J gene TRBJ1-2; no firm D call. The CDR3 runs to 12 residues. Trimming pared 3 bases from V and 8 bases from J, leaving 10 bases between.